Listed below are T cell receptor beta chains from one sample, sequenced in a study of control samples from healthy donors and cancer patients. Sequencing used immunoSEQ multiplex PCR; TCRdb keeps in-frame clones, though not all of them. The table shows about 88,000 clones, with roughly 93% occurring only once. Input material: blood. These receptors originate from a man aged 18-30 years in good health. The CDR3 runs from the conserved cysteine through the conserved F or W. D genes are given only for firm matches.

length	D	V	J	CDR3
15	-	TRBV19	TRBJ1-6	CASGAGLDLNSPLHF
13	-	TRBV24-1	TRBJ2-5	CATSHAGIETQYF
11	-	TRBV12-3/TRBV12-4	TRBJ1-6	CASSEEGPLHF
11	-	TRBV30	TRBJ1-1	CAWSVLGGAFF
14	TRBD1	TRBV7-8	TRBJ1-2	CASSQRSRGPGYTF
18	TRBD2	TRBV4-3	TRBJ2-1	CASSQDGTSGVSYNEQFF
15	TRBD1	TRBV7-2	TRBJ2-7	CASSIGTGNPYEQYF
16	TRBD2	TRBV6-1	TRBJ2-7	CASSASLAGGAYEQYF
18	TRBD1	TRBV5-1	TRBJ2-3	CASSKENGQGSWPDTQYF
17	-	TRBV5-6	TRBJ1-5	CASSFGRSKPSNQPQHF
16	-	TRBV7-2	TRBJ1-2	CASSLEIGVHRDGYTF
14	-	TRBV27	TRBJ2-1	CASSLLGGLPGQFF
15	-	TRBV9	TRBJ1-4	CASSVATGSNEKLFF
15	-	TRBV7-8	TRBJ1-1	CASSTHREGNTEAFF
15	TRBD2	TRBV7-2	TRBJ2-7	CASSPGLAGYSEQYF
13	TRBD1	TRBV12-3/TRBV12-4	TRBJ1-5	CASSLTGGQPQHF